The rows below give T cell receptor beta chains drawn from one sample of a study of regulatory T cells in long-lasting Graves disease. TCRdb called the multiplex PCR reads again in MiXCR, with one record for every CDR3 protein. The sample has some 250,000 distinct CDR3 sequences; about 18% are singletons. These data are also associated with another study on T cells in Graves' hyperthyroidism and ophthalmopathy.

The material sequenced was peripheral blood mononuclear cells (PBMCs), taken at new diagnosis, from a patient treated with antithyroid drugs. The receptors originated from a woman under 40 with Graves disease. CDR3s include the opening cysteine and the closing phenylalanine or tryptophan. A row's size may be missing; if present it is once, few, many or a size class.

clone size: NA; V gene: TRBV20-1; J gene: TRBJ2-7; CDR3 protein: CSAPDREPYEQYF
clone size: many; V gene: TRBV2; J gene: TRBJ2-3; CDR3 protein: CASSDRDSDTDTQYF
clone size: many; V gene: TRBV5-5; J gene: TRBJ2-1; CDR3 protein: CASSWSGGVYNEQFF
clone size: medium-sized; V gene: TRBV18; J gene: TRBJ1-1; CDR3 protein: CASSPAGRIAFF
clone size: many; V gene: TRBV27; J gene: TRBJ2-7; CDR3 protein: CASSLGNPSYEQYF
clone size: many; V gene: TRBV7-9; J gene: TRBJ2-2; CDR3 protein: CASLERGANTGELFF
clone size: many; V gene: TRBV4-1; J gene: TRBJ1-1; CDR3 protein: CASSQIAGGNTEAFF
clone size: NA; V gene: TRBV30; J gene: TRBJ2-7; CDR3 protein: CAWRGTGYEQYF
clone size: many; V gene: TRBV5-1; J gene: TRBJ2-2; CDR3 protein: CASNDGNTGELFF
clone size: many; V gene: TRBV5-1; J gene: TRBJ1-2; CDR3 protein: CASSLVGRQGYTF
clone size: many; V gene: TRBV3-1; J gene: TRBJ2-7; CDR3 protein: CASSQDRQGVHEQYF
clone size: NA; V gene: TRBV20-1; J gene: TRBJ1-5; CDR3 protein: CSGQQGGGDRARGTQHF
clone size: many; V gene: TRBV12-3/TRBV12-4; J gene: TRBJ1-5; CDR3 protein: CASSLSLTGGARQPQHF
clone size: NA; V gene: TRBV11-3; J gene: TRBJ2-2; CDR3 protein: CASSSQGSGGELFF
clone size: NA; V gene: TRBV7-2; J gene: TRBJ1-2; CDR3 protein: CASSLEGTGVYGYTF
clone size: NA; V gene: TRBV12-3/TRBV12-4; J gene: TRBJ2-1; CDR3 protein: CASSFDGLTDNEQFF
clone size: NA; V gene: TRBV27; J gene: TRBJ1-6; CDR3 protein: CASSLGQGLLPLHF
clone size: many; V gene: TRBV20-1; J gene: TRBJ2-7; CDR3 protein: CSASEDSSGHEQYF
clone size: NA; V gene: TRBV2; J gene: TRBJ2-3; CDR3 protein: CATGTRRGDTQYF
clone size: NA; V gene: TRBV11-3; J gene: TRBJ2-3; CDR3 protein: CASSFAQWDTQYF
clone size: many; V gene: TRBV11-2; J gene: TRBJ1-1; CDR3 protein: CASSLRPITEAFF
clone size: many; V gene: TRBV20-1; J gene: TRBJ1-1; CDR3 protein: CSAQRGGTEAFF
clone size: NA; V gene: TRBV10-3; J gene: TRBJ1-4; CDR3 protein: CAISEEGRGEKLFF
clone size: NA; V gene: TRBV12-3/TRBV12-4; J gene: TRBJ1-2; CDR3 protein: CASETLRVRGNYGYTF
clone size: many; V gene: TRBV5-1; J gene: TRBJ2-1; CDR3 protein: CASSLAGRYNEQFF